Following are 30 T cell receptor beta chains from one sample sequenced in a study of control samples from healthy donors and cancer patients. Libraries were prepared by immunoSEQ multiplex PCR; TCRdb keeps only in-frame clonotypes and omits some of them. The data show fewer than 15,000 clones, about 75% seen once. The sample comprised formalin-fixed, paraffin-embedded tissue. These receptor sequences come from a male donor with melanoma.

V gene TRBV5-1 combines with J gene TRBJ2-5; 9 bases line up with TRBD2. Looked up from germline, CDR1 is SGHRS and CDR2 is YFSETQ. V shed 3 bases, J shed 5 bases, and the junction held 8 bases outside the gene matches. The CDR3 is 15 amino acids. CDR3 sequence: CASSWGGGAFETQYF. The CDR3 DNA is TGCGCCAGCAGCTGGGGCGGGGGGGCCTTTGAGACCCAGTACTTC. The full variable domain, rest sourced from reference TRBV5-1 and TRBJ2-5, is KAGVTQTPRYLIKTRGQQVTLSCSPISGHRSVSWYQQTPGQGLQFLFEYFSETQRNKGNFPGRFSGRQFSNSRSEMNVSTLELGDSALYLCASSWGGGAFETQYFGPGTRLLVL.

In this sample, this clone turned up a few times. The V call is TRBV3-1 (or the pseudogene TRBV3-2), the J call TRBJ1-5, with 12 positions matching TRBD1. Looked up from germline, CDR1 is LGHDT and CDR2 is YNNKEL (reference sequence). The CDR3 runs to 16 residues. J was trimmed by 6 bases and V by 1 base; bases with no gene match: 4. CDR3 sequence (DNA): TGTGCCAGCAGCCAAGCCGGGACAGGGGGCAGTCAGCCCCAGCATTTT. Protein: CASSQAGTGGSQPQHF.

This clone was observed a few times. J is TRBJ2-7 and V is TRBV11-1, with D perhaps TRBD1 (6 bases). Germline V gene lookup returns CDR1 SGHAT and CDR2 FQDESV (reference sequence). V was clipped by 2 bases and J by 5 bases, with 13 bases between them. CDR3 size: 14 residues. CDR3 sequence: CASSLYRDYNEQYF. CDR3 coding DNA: TGTGCCAGCAGCTTATACAGGGATTATAACGAGCAGTACTTC.

For the CDR3, the DNA is TGTGCCAGCAGCCCTCAGGCCCCTGGGGCCAACGTCCTGACTTTC. Its translation: CASSPQAPGANVLTF. This chain uses TRBV7-3 with TRBJ2-6; D unresolved. Germline V gene data show CDR1 as SGHTA and CDR2 as FQGTGA. Deletions cut 5 bases from V and 2 bases from J, with 10 bases between. CDR3 length: 15 amino acids. The full variable domain, its missing parts supplied by reference TRBV7-3 and TRBJ2-6, is GAGVSQTPSNKVTEKGKYVELRCDPISGHTALYWYRQSLGQGPEFLIYFQGTGAADDSGLPNDRFFAVRPEGSVSTLKIQRTERGDSAVYLCASSPQAPGANVLTFGAGSRLTVL.

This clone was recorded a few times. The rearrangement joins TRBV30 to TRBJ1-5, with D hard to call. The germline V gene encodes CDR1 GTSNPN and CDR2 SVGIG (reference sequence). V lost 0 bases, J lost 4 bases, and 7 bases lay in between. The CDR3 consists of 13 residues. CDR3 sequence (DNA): TGTGCCTGGAGTGTATTGGGGAATCAGCCCCAGCATTTT. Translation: CAWSVLGNQPQHF.

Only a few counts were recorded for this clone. CDR3 DNA: TGTGCCAGCAGCCCTCTAACGGATTCACCCCTCCACTTT. Protein sequence: CASSPLTDSPLHF. The chain couples TRBV7-9 to TRBJ1-6; no firm D call. The CDR3 covers 13 residues. Looked up from germline, CDR1 is SEHNR and CDR2 is FQNEAQ (reference sequence). V gave up 5 bases and J gave up 8 bases, with 10 bases separating them. The variable domain in full, with the rest retrieved from reference TRBV7-9 and TRBJ1-6, is DTGVSQNPRHKITKRGQNVTFRCDPISEHNRLYWYRQTLGQGPEFLTYFQNEAQLEKSRLLSDRFSAERPKGSFSTLEIQRTEQGDSAMYLCASSPLTDSPLHFGNGTRLTVT.

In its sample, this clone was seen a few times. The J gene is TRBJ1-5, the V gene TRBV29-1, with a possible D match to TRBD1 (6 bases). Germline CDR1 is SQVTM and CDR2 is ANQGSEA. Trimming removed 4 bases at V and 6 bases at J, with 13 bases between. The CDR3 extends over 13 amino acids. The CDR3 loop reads CSVGLIGGQPQHF. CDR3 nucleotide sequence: TGCAGCGTTGGCCTAATAGGGGGTCAGCCCCAGCATTTT. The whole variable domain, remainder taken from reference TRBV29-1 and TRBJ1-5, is SAVISQKPSRDICQRGTSLTIQCQVDSQVTMMFWYRQQPGQSLTLIATANQGSEATYESGFVIDKFPISRPNLTFSTLTVSNMSPEDSSIYLCSVGLIGGQPQHFGDGTRLSIL.

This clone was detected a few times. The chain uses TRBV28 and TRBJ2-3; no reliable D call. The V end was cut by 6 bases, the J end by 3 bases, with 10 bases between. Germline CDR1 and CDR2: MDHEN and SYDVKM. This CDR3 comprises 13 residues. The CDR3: CASRDGYTDTQYF. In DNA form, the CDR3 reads TGTGCCAGCAGGGACGGGTATACAGATACGCAGTATTTT.

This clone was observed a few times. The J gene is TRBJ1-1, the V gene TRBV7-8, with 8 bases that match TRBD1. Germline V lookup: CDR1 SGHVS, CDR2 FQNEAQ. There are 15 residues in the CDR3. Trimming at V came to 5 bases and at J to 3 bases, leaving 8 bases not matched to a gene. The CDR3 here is CASSRDRGRDTEAFF. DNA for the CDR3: TGTGCCAGCAGCCGTGACAGGGGTCGGGACACTGAAGCTTTCTTT.

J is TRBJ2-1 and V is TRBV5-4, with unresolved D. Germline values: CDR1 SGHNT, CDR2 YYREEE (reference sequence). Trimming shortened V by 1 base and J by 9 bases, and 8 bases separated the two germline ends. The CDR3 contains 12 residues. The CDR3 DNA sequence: TGTGCCAGCAGCTTGCAATACGGTGAGCAGTTCTTC. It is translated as CASSLQYGEQFF.

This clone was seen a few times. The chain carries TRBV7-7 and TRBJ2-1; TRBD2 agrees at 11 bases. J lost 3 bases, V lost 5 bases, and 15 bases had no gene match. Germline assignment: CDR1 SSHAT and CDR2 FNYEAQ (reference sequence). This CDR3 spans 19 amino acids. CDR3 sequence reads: CASSTRLAGCLRGYNEQFF. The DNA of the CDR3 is TGTGCCAGCAGCACCAGACTAGCGGGGTGTCTCCGGGGCTACAATGAGCAGTTCTTC. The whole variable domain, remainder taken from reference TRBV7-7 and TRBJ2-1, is GAGVSQSPRYKVTKRGQDVTLRCDPISSHATLYWYQQALGQGPEFLTYFNYEAQPDKSGLPSDRFSAERPEGSISTLTIQRTEQRDSAMYRCASSTRLAGCLRGYNEQFFGPGTRLTVL.

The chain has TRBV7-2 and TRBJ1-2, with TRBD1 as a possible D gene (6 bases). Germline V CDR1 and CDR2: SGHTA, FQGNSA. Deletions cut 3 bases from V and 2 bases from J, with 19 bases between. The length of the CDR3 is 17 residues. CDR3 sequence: CASSFRGRATRNYGYTF. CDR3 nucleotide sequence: TGTGCCAGCAGCTTTCGGGGGCGTGCAACTAGAAACTATGGCTACACCTTC.

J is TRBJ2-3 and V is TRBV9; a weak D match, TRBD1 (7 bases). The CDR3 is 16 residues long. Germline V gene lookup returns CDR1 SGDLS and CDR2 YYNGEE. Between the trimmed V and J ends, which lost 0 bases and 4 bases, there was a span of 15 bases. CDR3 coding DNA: TGTGCCAGCAGCGTAGGGACAGGCAGGAGGGCAGATACGCAGTATTTT. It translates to CASSVGTGRRADTQYF.

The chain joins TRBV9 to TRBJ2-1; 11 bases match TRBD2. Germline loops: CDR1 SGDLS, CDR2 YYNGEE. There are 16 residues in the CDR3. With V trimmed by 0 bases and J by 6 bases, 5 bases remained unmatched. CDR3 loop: CASSVGSGGAINEQFF. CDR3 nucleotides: TGTGCCAGCAGCGTAGGTAGCGGGGGGGCCATCAATGAGCAGTTCTTC.

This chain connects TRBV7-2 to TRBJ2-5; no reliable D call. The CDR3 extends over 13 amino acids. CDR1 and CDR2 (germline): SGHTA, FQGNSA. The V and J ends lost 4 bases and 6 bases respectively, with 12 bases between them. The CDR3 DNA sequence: TGTGCCAGCAGCTCACCCCCCATGAAGACCCAGTACTTC. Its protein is CASSSPPMKTQYF.

The CDR3 DNA is TGTGCCAGGGAGGTGCAGTGCTCCTACAATGAGCAGTTCTTC. It yields the protein CAREVQCSYNEQFF. This chain links TRBV3-1 (or the pseudogene TRBV3-2) with TRBJ2-1, with a possible D match to TRBD2 (5 bases). The length of the CDR3 is 14 residues. Germline CDR1 LGHDT, CDR2 YNNKEL (reference sequence). V was cut by 9 bases and J by 0 bases, with 12 bases left in between.

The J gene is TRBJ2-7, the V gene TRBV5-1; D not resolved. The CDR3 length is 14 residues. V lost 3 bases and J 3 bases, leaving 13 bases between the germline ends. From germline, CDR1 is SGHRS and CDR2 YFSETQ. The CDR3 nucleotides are TGCGCCAGCAGCTCCGGGTCTTATAGCTACGAGCAGTACTTC. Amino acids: CASSSGSYSYEQYF. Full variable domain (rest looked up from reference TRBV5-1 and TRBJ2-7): KAGVTQTPRYLIKTRGQQVTLSCSPISGHRSVSWYQQTPGQGLQFLFEYFSETQRNKGNFPGRFSGRQFSNSRSEMNVSTLELGDSALYLCASSSGSYSYEQYFGPGTRLTVT.

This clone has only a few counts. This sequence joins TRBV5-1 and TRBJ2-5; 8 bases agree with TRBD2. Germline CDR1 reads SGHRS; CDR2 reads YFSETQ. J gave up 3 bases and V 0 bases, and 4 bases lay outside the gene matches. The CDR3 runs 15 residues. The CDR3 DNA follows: TGCGCCAGCAGCTTGGGACTAGCGATTGAAGAGACCCAGTACTTC. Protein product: CASSLGLAIEETQYF.

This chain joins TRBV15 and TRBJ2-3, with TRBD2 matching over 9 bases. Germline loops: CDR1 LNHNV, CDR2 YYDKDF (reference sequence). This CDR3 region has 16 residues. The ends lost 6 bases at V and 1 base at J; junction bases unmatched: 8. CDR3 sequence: CATRMAGGGRTDTQYF. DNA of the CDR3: TGTGCCACCAGGATGGCGGGGGGGGGTCGCACAGATACGCAGTATTTT.

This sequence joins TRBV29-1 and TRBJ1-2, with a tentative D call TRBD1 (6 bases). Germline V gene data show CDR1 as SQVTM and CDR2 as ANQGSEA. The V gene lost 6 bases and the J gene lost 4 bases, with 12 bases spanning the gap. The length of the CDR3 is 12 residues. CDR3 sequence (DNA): TGCAGCGTGCCACAGGGTATCTATGGCTACACCTTC. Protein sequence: CSVPQGIYGYTF.

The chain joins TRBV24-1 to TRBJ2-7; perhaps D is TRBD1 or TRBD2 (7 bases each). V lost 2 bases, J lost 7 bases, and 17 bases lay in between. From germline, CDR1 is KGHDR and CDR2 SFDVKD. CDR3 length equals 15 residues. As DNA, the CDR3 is TGTGCCACCAGTGATTCGGCGACAGGGCGGGGGGAGCAGTACTTC. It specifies CATSDSATGRGEQYF.

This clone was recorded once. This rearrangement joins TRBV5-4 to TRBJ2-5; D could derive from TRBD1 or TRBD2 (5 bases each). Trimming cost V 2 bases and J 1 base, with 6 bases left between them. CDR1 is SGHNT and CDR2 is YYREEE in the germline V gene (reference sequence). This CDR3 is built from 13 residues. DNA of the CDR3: TGTGCCAGCAGCTTCGGGACCCAAGAGACCCAGTACTTC. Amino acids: CASSFGTQETQYF.

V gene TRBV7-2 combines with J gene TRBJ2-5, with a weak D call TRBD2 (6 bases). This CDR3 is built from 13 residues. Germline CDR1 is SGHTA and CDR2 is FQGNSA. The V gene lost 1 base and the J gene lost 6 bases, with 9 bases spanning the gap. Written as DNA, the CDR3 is TGTGCCAGCAGCTTAGGACTAGGGAAGACCCAGTACTTC. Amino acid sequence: CASSLGLGKTQYF.

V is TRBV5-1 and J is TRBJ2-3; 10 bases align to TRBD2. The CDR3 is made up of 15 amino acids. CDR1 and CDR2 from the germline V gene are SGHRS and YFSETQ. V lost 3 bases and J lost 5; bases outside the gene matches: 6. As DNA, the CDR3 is TGCGCCAGCAGCTCGAGCGGGGGGGCGGTAGATACGCAGTATTTT. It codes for CASSSSGGAVDTQYF.

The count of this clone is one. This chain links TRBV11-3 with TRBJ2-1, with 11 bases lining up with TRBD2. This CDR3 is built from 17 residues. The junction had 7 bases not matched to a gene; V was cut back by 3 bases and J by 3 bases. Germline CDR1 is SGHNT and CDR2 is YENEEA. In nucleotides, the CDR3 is TGTGCCAGCAGCTTCCTAGCGGGGGGTGCAGACTACAATGAGCAGTTCTTC. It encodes CASSFLAGGADYNEQFF.

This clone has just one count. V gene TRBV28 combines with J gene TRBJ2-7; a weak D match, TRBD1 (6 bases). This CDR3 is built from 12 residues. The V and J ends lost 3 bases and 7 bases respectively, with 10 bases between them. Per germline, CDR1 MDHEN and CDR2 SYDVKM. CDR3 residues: CASSLGRGEQYF. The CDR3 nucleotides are TGTGCCAGCAGTTTGGGCAGGGGAGAGCAGTACTTC.

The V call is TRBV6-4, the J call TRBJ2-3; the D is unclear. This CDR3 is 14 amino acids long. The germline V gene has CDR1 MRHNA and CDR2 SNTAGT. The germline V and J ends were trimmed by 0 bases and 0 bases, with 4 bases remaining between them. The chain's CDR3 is CASSDSDSTDTQYF. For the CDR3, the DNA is TGTGCCAGCAGTGACTCGGACAGCACAGATACGCAGTATTTT.

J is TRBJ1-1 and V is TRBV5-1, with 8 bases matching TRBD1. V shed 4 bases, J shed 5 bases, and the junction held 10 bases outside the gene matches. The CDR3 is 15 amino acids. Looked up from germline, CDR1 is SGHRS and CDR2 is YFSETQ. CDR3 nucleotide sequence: TGCGCCAGCAGCCCGGTTACAGGGGGAGTGACTGAAGCTTTCTTT. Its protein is CASSPVTGGVTEAFF. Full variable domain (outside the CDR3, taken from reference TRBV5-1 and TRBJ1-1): KAGVTQTPRYLIKTRGQQVTLSCSPISGHRSVSWYQQTPGQGLQFLFEYFSETQRNKGNFPGRFSGRQFSNSRSEMNVSTLELGDSALYLCASSPVTGGVTEAFFGQGTRLTVV.

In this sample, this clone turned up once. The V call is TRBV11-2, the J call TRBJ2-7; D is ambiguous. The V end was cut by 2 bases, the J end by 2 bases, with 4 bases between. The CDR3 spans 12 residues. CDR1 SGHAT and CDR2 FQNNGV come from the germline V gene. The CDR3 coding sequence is TGTGCCAGCAGCTTAACAGCCTACGAGCAGTACTTC. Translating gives CASSLTAYEQYF.

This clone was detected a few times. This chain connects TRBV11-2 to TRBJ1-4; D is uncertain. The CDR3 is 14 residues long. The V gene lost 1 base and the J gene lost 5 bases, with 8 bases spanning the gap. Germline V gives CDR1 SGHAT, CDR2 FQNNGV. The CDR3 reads CASSLGIGNEKLFF. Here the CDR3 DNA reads TGTGCCAGCAGCTTAGGCATAGGCAATGAAAAACTGTTTTTT.